This T cell receptor beta chain derives from a study of shared clonotypes between healthy human individuals. Across the study: CD8 memory received one plate per donor, CD8 naive two, CD4 memory three and CD4 naive three.

Memory CD4+ cells were the fraction left after CD45RA+ naive selection. A remark on this clone: Its antigen remains unidentified.

The assay was immunoSEQ multiplex PCR, and TCRdb's table has in-frame clones only and misses some. Of over 850,000 clones listed, 70% to 80% were seen once; the top ten hold roughly 0.61%. Points from the study as a whole: In general, naive subsets displayed greater estimated richness than memory subsets did.

This clonotype was obtained from a man younger than 30 in good health. Some clones in this sample may be carry-over from other donors' samples. The sample taken for sequencing was memory CD4+ T cells from PBMCs. Subset meaning: CD45RA-negative fraction.

CDR3 DNA sequence: TGTGCCAGCAGTTTATCCCCCCGGAGGCAGGGGCTTCAGCCCCAGCATTTT. Its translation: CASSLSPRRQGLQPQHF. V usage is TRBV28 and J usage is TRBJ1-5, with TRBD1 as a possible D gene (6 bases). Trimming took off 1 base at V and 6 bases at J, with 19 bases between the two ends. This CDR3 contains 17 residues. Germline V gene lookup returns CDR1 MDHEN and CDR2 SYDVKM.